This TCR beta chain is from a study of cytomegalovirus exposure and HLA in healthy donors. General observations from the study: The study dropped some indistinguishable V segments, TRBV6-2 and TRBV6-3 among them. A later analysis reportedly found fewer N-insertions in an Asian-associated ancestry cluster than the approximately 730-donor mean.

The V end was cut by 3 bases, the J end by 2 bases, with 7 bases between. This CDR3 is 13 amino acids long. Per germline, CDR1 SGHTA and CDR2 FQGNSA. Comments on this clone: Its antigen remains unidentified.

All donors participated as healthy donors of bone marrow. Likely unrecorded immune exposures existed in these nominally healthy donors. Primers: 60 Vbeta forward and 13 Jbeta reverse. The protocol was immunoSEQ multiplex PCR, while the TCRdb copy is restricted to in-frame clones and leaves out a portion. The data show about 140,000 clones, around three fifths seen once. This sequence originates from a woman aged 40 to 50 in good health and CMV-seronegative. This rearrangement joins TRBV7-2 to TRBJ1-2; no clear D gene. Sequencing was done on a sample of PBMCs. CDR3 nucleotides: TGTGCCAGCAGCTTCGACGGGAACTATGGCTACACCTTC. This codes for CASSFDGNYGYTF.